The next 30 T cell receptor beta chains were all read from a single sample in a study of cytomegalovirus exposure and HLA in healthy donors. The PCR had 60 Vbeta and 13 Jbeta primers. Clones were sequenced by immunoSEQ multiplex PCR, and TCRdb holds only the in-frame ones, with some missing. Its clone listing holds approximately 130,000 clones. Sequenced input: PBMCs. These receptors originate from a woman in her sixties in good health and CMV-seronegative.

This sequence joins TRBV6-5 and TRBJ1-2; 12 bases are shared with TRBD1. The CDR3 loop spans 16 amino acids. V lost 4 bases, J lost 4 bases, and 7 bases stayed unmatched. Germline CDR1 and CDR2: MNHEY and SVGAGI. The CDR3 sequence is CASSLEGQGAGYGYTF. The CDR3 nucleotides read TGTGCCAGCAGTTTGGAGGGACAGGGGGCCGGCTATGGCTACACCTTC.

The V and J genes are TRBV19 and TRBJ2-5; 11 bases match TRBD2. Germline assignment: CDR1 LNHDA and CDR2 SQIVND (reference sequence). The CDR3 is 16 amino acids. V was clipped by 3 bases and J by 3 bases; unmatched bases: 6. CDR3 DNA: TGTGCCAGTAGTATTGGCCTACTAGCGGGGGAAGAGACCCAGTACTTC. Its protein is CASSIGLLAGEETQYF.

The chain carries TRBV28 and TRBJ1-2; 9 bases are a match to TRBD1. The CDR3 loop spans 15 amino acids. Trimming removed 2 bases from V and 2 bases from J; junction bases left unmatched: 3. The germline CDR1 and CDR2 sequences are MDHEN and SYDVKM. This CDR3 reads CASSLRDRVNYGYTF. CDR3 sequence (DNA): TGTGCCAGCAGTTTAAGGGACAGGGTAAACTATGGCTACACCTTC.

V gene TRBV11-1 combines with J gene TRBJ2-2; no reliable D call. This CDR3 is built from 13 residues. V lost 1 base and J 7 bases, leaving 7 bases between the germline ends. Germline V gene lookup returns CDR1 SGHAT and CDR2 FQDESV (reference sequence). CDR3 sequence (DNA): TGTGCCAGCAGCTTAGGCGAGATCGGGGAGCTGTTTTTT. Its protein is CASSLGEIGELFF.

The chain carries TRBV2 and TRBJ1-3, with TRBD1 matching 8 bases. V dropped 8 bases and J dropped 0; count of bases not matched to a gene: 3. Germline CDR1 SNHLY, CDR2 FYNNEI. This CDR3 comprises 14 residues. The CDR3: CASGDRISGNTIYF. DNA for the CDR3: TGTGCCAGCGGGGACAGGATCTCTGGAAACACCATATATTTT.

V is TRBV5-1 and J is TRBJ2-7; TRBD2 matches 7 bases. The CDR3 loop spans 15 amino acids. CDR1 SGHRS and CDR2 YFSETQ come from the germline V gene. V lost 5 bases to trimming and J lost 6 bases; unmatched junction nucleotides: 14. The CDR3 DNA is TGCGCCAGCAGGCCCGCGTTGACTTCTAGCGGCGAGCAGTACTTC. It translates to CASRPALTSSGEQYF.

The V call is TRBV4-2, the J call TRBJ1-4; unclear D gene. CDR3 size: 14 residues. The V and J ends lost 0 bases and 3 bases respectively, with 5 bases between them. Germline V CDR1 and CDR2: LGHNA, YNFKEQ. CDR3 region: CASSQDPSNEKLFF. CDR3 sequence (DNA): TGTGCCAGCAGCCAAGATCCTTCTAATGAAAAACTGTTTTTT.

V gene TRBV6-6 combines with J gene TRBJ2-3, with a weak D call TRBD2 (6 bases). Looked up from germline, CDR1 is MNHNY and CDR2 is SVGAGI (reference sequence). V was pared by 6 bases and J by 2 bases, with 15 bases between. The CDR3 contains 15 residues. For the CDR3, the DNA is TGTGCCAGCAGGAGAGCGGGCGATATCACAGATACGCAGTATTTT. The encoded protein is CASRRAGDITDTQYF.

The J gene is TRBJ2-5, the V gene TRBV6-1; D is perhaps TRBD2 (6 bases). The J call is doubtful: the DNA matches TRBJ2-7 better. CDR3 length: 14 amino acids. Per the germline V gene, CDR1 is MNHNS and CDR2 is SASEGT. The CDR3 coding sequence is TGTGCCAGCAGTCCCGGAGGGGTCCCCTACGAGCAGTACTTC. It yields the protein CASSPGGVPYEQYF.

The J gene is TRBJ2-5, the V gene TRBV6-6; TRBD1 aligns across 9 bases. The germline gives CDR1 MNHNY, CDR2 SVGAGI (reference sequence). With V trimmed by 7 bases and J by 3 bases, 9 bases remained unmatched. This CDR3 region has 15 residues. The CDR3 nucleotides are TGTGCCAGCACCTCCCCGGGACAGGGAAAAGAGACCCAGTACTTC. Protein: CASTSPGQGKETQYF.

CDR3 amino acids: CASGLERGTGRYEQYF. As DNA, the CDR3 is TGTGCTAGTGGTTTGGAGAGGGGGACAGGGAGGTACGAGCAGTACTTC. J is TRBJ2-7 and V is TRBV12-5; 9 bases match TRBD1. The CDR3 is 16 residues long. Germline-derived CDR1 and CDR2 are LGHNT and FRNRAP. V trimming: 1 base; J trimming: 4 bases; junction bases outside the gene matches: 8.

The genes are TRBV7-9 and TRBJ1-5; D gene ambiguous. Germline V CDR1 and CDR2: SEHNR, FQNEAQ (reference sequence). V lost 0 bases and J lost 5, with 11 bases in between. This CDR3 contains 15 residues. Here the CDR3 reads CASSLAFGGHQPQHF. CDR3 DNA: TGTGCCAGCAGCTTAGCGTTTGGAGGGCATCAGCCCCAGCATTTT.

The chain combines TRBV7-3 with TRBJ2-2; D is perhaps TRBD2 (6 bases). The germline gives CDR1 SGHTA, CDR2 FQGTGA. CDR3 length: 15 residues. The V end lost 5 bases, the J end lost 6 bases, and 16 bases lay between the germline ends. CDR3 sequence (DNA): TGTGCCAGCAGCCTGACTAGTGCCCCTCCCGGGGAGCTGTTTTTT. As protein: CASSLTSAPPGELFF.

This chain connects TRBV6-1 to TRBJ2-3, with a possible D match to TRBD2 (5 bases). V was cut by 2 bases and J by 4 bases, with 19 bases left in between. The CDR3 is 17 residues long. Germline lookup yields CDR1 MNHNS and CDR2 SASEGT. CDR3 nucleotide sequence: TGTGCCAGCAGTGAACTCATGGGGAGCGGCAGTCCAGATACGCAGTATTTT. This sequence encodes CASSELMGSGSPDTQYF.

The rearrangement uses TRBV5-1 and TRBJ2-4, with D possibly matching TRBD1 (5 bases). Germline CDR1 and CDR2: SGHRS and YFSETQ. The V and J ends lost 1 base and 7 bases respectively, with 12 bases between them. This CDR3 is built from 14 residues. CDR3 coding DNA: TGCGCCAGCAGCTTGAATGGCAGGGCGAACATTCAGTACTTC. Amino acids: CASSLNGRANIQYF.

This chain links TRBV5-4 with TRBJ2-5; tentative D call: TRBD1 (6 bases). The end of the DNA fits TRBJ2-7 better, so the J call may be wrong. The CDR3 is 13 residues long. Germline lookup yields CDR1 SGHNT and CDR2 YYREEE (reference sequence). CDR3 amino acids: CASSLGTDYEQYF. As DNA, the CDR3 is TGTGCCAGCAGCTTGGGGACAGACTACGAGCAGTACTTC.

The rearrangement links TRBV28 to TRBJ2-4; 8 positions match TRBD1. The CDR3 loop spans 15 amino acids. The J segment lost 1 base and the V segment lost 5 bases, leaving 4 bases of the junction unmatched. Germline CDR1 reads MDHEN; CDR2 reads SYDVKM. The CDR3 DNA reads TGTGCCAGCAGTGCTACAGGGGGGGCCAAAAACATTCAGTACTTC. It codes for CASSATGGAKNIQYF. Filled out from reference TRBV28 and TRBJ2-4, the complete variable domain reads DVKVTQSSRYLVKRTGEKVFLECVQDMDHENMFWYRQDPGLGLRLIYFSYDVKMKEKGDIPEGYSVSREKKERFSLILESASTNQTSMYLCASSATGGAKNIQYFGAGTRLSVL.

This chain uses TRBV6-5 with TRBJ1-1, with D unclear. Germline loops: CDR1 MNHEY, CDR2 SVGAGI. Between the trimmed V and J ends, which lost 2 bases and 2 bases, there was a span of 9 bases. The CDR3 has 14 residues. CDR3 sequence reads: CASSYVSDNTEAFF. The CDR3 DNA follows: TGTGCCAGCAGTTACGTGTCAGATAACACTGAAGCTTTCTTT.

This rearrangement joins TRBV18 to TRBJ1-5; D is undetermined. Germline V lookup: CDR1 KGHSH, CDR2 LQKENI. This CDR3 spans 15 amino acids. Trimming took 6 bases from V and 0 from J, leaving 12 bases between them. For the CDR3, the DNA is TGTGCCAGCTCTTTCAGGTCGGATAGCAATCAGCCCCAGCATTTT. This codes for CASSFRSDSNQPQHF. Complete variable domain (other parts from reference TRBV18 and TRBJ1-5): NAGVMQNPRHLVRRRGQEARLRCSPMKGHSHVYWYRQLPEEGLKFMVYLQKENIIDESGMPKERFSAEFPKEGPSILRIQQVVRGDSAAYFCASSFRSDSNQPQHFGDGTRLSIL.

This rearrangement joins TRBV18 to TRBJ1-1, with 8 bases matching TRBD1. The CDR3 sequence is 14 residues long. Germline-derived CDR1 and CDR2 are KGHSH and LQKENI. Trimming at V came to 3 bases and at J to 11 bases, leaving 11 bases not matched to a gene. The CDR3 DNA is TGTGCCAGCTCACCTCGGACAGGGCAGGAGGGGGCTTTCTTT. Translation: CASSPRTGQEGAFF.

This chain joins TRBV5-5 and TRBJ2-7; no firm D call. This CDR3 has 13 residues. The germline gives CDR1 SGHKS, CDR2 YYEKEE (reference sequence). Trimming removed 2 bases from V and 2 bases from J, with 8 bases in between. CDR3: CASSFTKPYEQYF. DNA of the CDR3: TGTGCCAGCAGCTTTACAAAACCCTACGAGCAGTACTTC.

J is TRBJ1-1 and V is TRBV18; D uncertain. The CDR3 length is 13 residues. Trimming removed 5 bases at V and 1 base at J, with 8 bases between. Germline CDR1 KGHSH, CDR2 LQKENI. CDR3 sequence (DNA): TGTGCCAGCTCAGAGGGCTCGAACACTGAAGCTTTCTTT. This encodes CASSEGSNTEAFF.

This chain joins TRBV2 and TRBJ1-1; D remains unclear. The ends were cut back, 2 bases at V and 8 bases at J, with 15 bases in the middle. The CDR3 runs 14 residues. Per germline, CDR1 SNHLY and CDR2 FYNNEI. CDR3 loop: CASSEMIPYSEAFF. The CDR3 DNA sequence: TGTGCCAGCAGTGAAATGATACCATACAGCGAAGCTTTCTTT.

V usage is TRBV19 and J usage is TRBJ2-5; D is perhaps TRBD1 (7 bases). Germline V gene sequence: CDR1 LNHDA, CDR2 SQIVND (reference sequence). The ends were cut back, 7 bases at V and 4 bases at J, with 16 bases in the middle. This CDR3 spans 14 amino acids. The CDR3 bases are TGTGCCAGTAAGCAGGGGGGCGGGCCAGAGACCCAGTACTTC. It codes for CASKQGGGPETQYF.

This sequence joins TRBV6-1 and TRBJ1-1; D is perhaps TRBD1 (6 bases). The CDR3 sequence is 15 residues long. V gave up 7 bases and J gave up 2 bases, with 17 bases separating them. Germline values: CDR1 MNHNS, CDR2 SASEGT. CDR3 bases: TGTGCCAGCATCGGGGCAGGGGAAGTAAACACTGAAGCTTTCTTT. Its translation is CASIGAGEVNTEAFF.

The chain links TRBV6-1 to TRBJ1-2; D not certain. The length of the CDR3 is 11 residues. V was shortened by 8 bases and J by 4 bases, with 8 bases between the two germline ends. CDR1 MNHNS and CDR2 SASEGT come from the germline V gene. CDR3 sequence (DNA): TGTGCCAGCTCAACGCGCTATGGCTACACCTTC. Encoded protein: CASSTRYGYTF.

The V gene is TRBV28, the J gene TRBJ1-1, with 9 bases lining up with TRBD1. Germline-derived CDR1 and CDR2 are MDHEN and SYDVKM. The length of the CDR3 is 15 residues. V was pared by 5 bases and J by 4 bases, with 8 bases of the junction left unmatched. The CDR3 DNA follows: TGTGCCAGCAGTCGACAGGGGGTCCGCTCCACTGAAGCTTTCTTT. This sequence encodes CASSRQGVRSTEAFF.

This chain connects TRBV2 to TRBJ2-7; TRBD2 matches 7 bases. CDR3 length equals 13 residues. V lost 2 bases and J lost 3; bases outside the gene matches: 1. In germline, CDR1 is SNHLY, CDR2 FYNNEI. The CDR3 protein is CASSEQRGYEQYF. In nucleotides, the CDR3 is TGTGCCAGCAGTGAACAGCGGGGCTACGAGCAGTACTTC.

The rearrangement links TRBV29-1 to TRBJ1-2; D perhaps matches TRBD1 (6 bases). Trimming stripped 3 bases from V and 4 bases from J, with 18 bases between. The CDR3 is made up of 15 amino acids. Germline CDR1 and CDR2: SQVTM and ANQGSEA. CDR3 coding DNA: TGCAGCGTTGATCGGGACACTCATCTTGGCTATGGCTACACCTTC. Translating gives CSVDRDTHLGYGYTF.

The J gene is TRBJ2-3, the V gene TRBV2, with 8 bases fitting TRBD2. J lost 2 bases, V lost 7 bases, and 5 bases had no gene match. There are 14 residues in the CDR3. Germline loops: CDR1 SNHLY, CDR2 FYNNEI. CDR3: CASTPSGPTDTQYF. CDR3 DNA sequence: TGTGCCAGCACTCCTAGCGGGCCCACAGATACGCAGTATTTT.